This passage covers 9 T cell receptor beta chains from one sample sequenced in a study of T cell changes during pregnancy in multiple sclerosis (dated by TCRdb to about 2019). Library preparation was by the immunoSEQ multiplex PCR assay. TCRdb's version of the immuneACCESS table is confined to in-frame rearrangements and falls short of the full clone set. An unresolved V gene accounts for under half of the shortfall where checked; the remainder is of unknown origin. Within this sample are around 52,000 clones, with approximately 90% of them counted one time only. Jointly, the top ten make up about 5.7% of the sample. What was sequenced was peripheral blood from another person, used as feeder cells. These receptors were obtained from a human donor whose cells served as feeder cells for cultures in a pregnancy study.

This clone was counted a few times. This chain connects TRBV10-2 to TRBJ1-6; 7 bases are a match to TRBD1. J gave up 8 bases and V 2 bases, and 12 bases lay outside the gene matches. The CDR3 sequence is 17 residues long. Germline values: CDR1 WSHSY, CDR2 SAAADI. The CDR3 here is CASSERDSRALDSPLHF. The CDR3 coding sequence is TGCGCCAGCAGTGAGAGGGACAGTCGGGCCCTTGATTCACCCCTCCACTTT.

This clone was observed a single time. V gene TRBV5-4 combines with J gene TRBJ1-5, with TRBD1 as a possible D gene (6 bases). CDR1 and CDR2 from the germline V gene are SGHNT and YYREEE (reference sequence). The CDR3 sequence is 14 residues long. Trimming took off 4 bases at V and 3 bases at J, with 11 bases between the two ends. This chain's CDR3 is CASSAGTSNQPQHF. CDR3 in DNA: TGTGCCAGCAGCGCCGGGACATCCAATCAGCCCCAGCATTTT.

The CDR3 nucleotides read TGTGCCAGCAGTTATAGGGGGGGGATGGGCCACGAGCAGTACTTC. It is translated as CASSYRGGMGHEQYF. V is TRBV6-5 and J is TRBJ2-7; TRBD2 might be the D (7 bases). The CDR3 is made up of 15 amino acids. CDR1 and CDR2 (germline): MNHEY, SVGAGI. Trimming cost V 3 bases and J 5 bases, with 17 bases left between them.

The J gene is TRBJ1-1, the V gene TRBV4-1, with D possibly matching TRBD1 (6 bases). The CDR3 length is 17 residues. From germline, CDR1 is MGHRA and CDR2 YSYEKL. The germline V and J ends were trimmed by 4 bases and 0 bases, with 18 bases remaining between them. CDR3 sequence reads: CASSPRNDRLMNTEAFF. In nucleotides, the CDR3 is TGCGCCAGCAGCCCAAGAAATGACAGGCTCATGAACACTGAAGCTTTCTTT.

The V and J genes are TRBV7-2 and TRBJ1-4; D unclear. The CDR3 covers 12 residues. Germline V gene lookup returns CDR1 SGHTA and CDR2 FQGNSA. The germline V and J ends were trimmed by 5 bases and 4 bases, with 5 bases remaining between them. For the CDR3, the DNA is TGTGCCAGCAGCCGTTTTAATGAAAAACTGTTTTTT. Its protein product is CASSRFNEKLFF. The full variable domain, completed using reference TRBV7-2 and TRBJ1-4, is GAGVSQSPSNKVTEKGKDVELRCDPISGHTALYWYRQSLGQGLEFLIYFQGNSAPDKSGLPSDRFSAERTGGSVSTLTIQRTQQEDSAVYLCASSRFNEKLFFGSGTQLSVL.

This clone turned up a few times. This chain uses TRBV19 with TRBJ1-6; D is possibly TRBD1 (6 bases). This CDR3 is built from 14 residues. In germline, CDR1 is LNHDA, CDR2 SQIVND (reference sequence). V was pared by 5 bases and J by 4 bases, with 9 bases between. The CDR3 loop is CASSFGQYNSPLHF. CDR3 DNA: TGTGCCAGTAGTTTCGGACAGTATAATTCACCCCTCCACTTT.

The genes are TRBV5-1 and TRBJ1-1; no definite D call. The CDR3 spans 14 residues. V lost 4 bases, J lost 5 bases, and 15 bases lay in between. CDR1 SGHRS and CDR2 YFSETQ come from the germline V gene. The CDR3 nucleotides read TGCGCCAGCAGCCGGATGGACGGCCGAACTGAAGCTTTCTTT. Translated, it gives CASSRMDGRTEAFF.

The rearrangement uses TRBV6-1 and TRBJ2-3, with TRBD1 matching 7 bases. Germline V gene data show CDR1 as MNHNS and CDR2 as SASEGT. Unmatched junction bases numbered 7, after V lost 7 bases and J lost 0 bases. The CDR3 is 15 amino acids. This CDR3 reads CASIMTGTSTDTQYF. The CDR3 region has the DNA TGTGCCAGCATTATGACAGGGACCAGCACAGATACGCAGTATTTT.

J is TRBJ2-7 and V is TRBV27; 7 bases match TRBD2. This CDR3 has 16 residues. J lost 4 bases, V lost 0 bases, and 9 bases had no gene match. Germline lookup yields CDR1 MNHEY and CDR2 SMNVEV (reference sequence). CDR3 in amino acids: CASSLSLNSGLYEQYF. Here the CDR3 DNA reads TGTGCCAGCAGTTTATCGTTGAATAGCGGGTTGTACGAGCAGTACTTC.